The 11 T cell receptor beta chains in this list originate from one sample, sequenced in a study of CXCR3-negative and CXCR3-positive naive CD8 T cells (dated by TCRdb to 2018 to 2020). Overall study outcomes, separate from this receptor: TRB CDR3s from CXCR3-positive naive cells showed higher hydrophobicity (lower Kidera factor 4), lower energy, and higher strength and volume indices than CXCR3-negative naive cells.

These receptors' targets are unknown. Sequencing was performed on a NextSeq 550. The Human TCR Profiling Kit (MiLaboratory) was used to make UMI-labeled 5' RACE TRB cDNA libraries. Following TCRdb reprocessing, every CDR3 protein sequence forms one entry, and DNA is not provided. The sample's records list about 92,000 distinct CDR3 sequences. Of the sample, 0.7% to 1% falls within the top ten clones. The sequenced sample was naive CXCR3+ CD8+ T cells from blood. The cell subset or site label of this sample denotes: CD45RO-CCR7+CD27+CD95- naive CD8+ T cells expressing CXCR3 (TNR3+). The receptors stem from a human donor in good health. Some clones in this sample may be carry-over from other donors' samples.

The V and J genes are TRBV21-1 and TRBJ1-2. TRBV21-1 represents a pseudogene. The CDR3 covers 16 residues. The chain's CDR3 is CASSIRAVGDCYGYTF.

The rearrangement links TRBV2 to TRBJ2-1; TCRdb's D call, TRBD2, is unchecked because there is no DNA. Germline CDR1 SNHLY, CDR2 FYNNEI. The CDR3 is made up of 14 amino acids. The CDR3 region is CASWGLVTIGEQFF.

The J gene is TRBJ2-5, the V gene TRBV9; TCRdb's D call, TRBD2, is unchecked because there is no DNA. Germline V CDR1 and CDR2: SGDLS, YYNGEE. The CDR3 sequence is 15 residues long. CDR3 sequence reads: CASSVSGGVQETQYF. Full variable domain (missing parts from reference TRBV9 and TRBJ2-5): DSGVTQTPKHLITATGQRVTLRCSPRSGDLSVYWYQQSLDQGLQFLIQYYNGEERAKGNILERFSAQQFPDLHSELNLSSLELGDSALYFCASSVSGGVQETQYFGPGTRLLVL.

The gene calls are TRBV3-1 and TRBJ2-1. This CDR3 comprises 12 residues. Germline-derived CDR1 and CDR2 are LGHDT and YNNKEL (reference sequence). CDR3 residues: CASSQDFTEQFF.

The V and J genes are TRBV28 and TRBJ1-5. There are 12 residues in the CDR3. The V gene's germline CDR1 is MDHEN and CDR2 SYDVKM. The CDR3 spells CASSLGRQPQHF.

The chain joins TRBV14 to TRBJ2-7. There are 13 residues in the CDR3. Germline CDR1 reads SGHDN; CDR2 reads FVKESK. The CDR3 loop is CASSPFLYYEQYF.

The chain combines TRBV12-3 or TRBV12-4 with TRBJ1-1; TCRdb proposes TRBD1, but this gene call is untestable without DNA. CDR3 size: 14 residues. CDR3 amino acids: CASSLSGGSTEAFF.

This chain uses TRBV24-1 with TRBJ2-1. The CDR3 has 12 residues. CDR1 is KGHDR, CDR2 SFDVKD, per germline. CDR3 in amino acids: CATSDSKNEQFF.

The chain links TRBV7-3 to TRBJ2-2; TCRdb outputs TRBD2, but without DNA this stays unchecked. This CDR3 is 16 amino acids long. Germline CDR1 and CDR2: SGHTA and FQGTGA. The CDR3 is CASSFASGGQIGELFF.

The rearrangement uses TRBV28 and TRBJ2-7; TCRdb proposes TRBD1, but this gene call is untestable without DNA. Germline V gene data show CDR1 as MDHEN and CDR2 as SYDVKM. CDR3 length: 12 residues. CDR3 in amino acids: CASSYTGWEQYF.

Here the CDR3 reads CATSRAGEETQYF. The chain employs TRBV15 and TRBJ2-5; with no DNA, the TCRdb D assignment of TRBD1 cannot be verified. Per germline, CDR1 LNHNV and CDR2 YYDKDF (reference sequence). CDR3 length equals 13 residues. Based on the CDR3 plus reference TRBV15 and TRBJ2-5, the full variable domain is DAMVIQNPRYQVTQFGKPVTLSCSQTLNHNVMYWYQQKSSQAPKLLFHYYDKDFNNEADTPDNFQSRRPNTSFCFLDIRSPGLGDTAMYLCATSRAGEETQYFGPGTRLLVL.